Listed here are 22 T cell receptor beta chains from one sample, sequenced in a study of early T cells in non-severe SARS-CoV-2 infection. TCRdb used MiXCR to reprocess the 5' RACE reads, holding one entry per CDR3 protein. The sample holds tens of thousands of distinct CDR3 sequences, roughly 18% seen once. Sequencing was performed on whole blood, taken at baseline. These receptors all stem from an adult who was a healthcare worker with PCR-confirmed SARS-CoV-2 infection or an uninfected control (not recorded which).

In this sample, this clonotype turned up once. The V and J genes are TRBV7-9 and TRBJ2-5; D might be TRBD2 (6 bases). Germline V gene lookup returns CDR1 SEHNR and CDR2 FQNEAQ (reference sequence). The CDR3 contains 15 residues. The germline V and J ends were trimmed by 5 bases and 2 bases, with 15 bases remaining between them. In DNA, the CDR3 is TGTGCCAGCAGCCACACTGGGACTCCTCAAGAGACCCAGTACTTC. Translated: CASSHTGTPQETQYF.

This clonotype was observed a handful of times. This chain connects TRBV6-6 to TRBJ2-1; TRBD2 agrees at 9 bases. J was trimmed by 5 bases and V by 2 bases; bases with no gene match: 10. Per the germline V gene, CDR1 is MNHNY and CDR2 is SVGAGI (reference sequence). The CDR3 is 17 amino acids. The CDR3: CASSYGATSGRDNEQFF. CDR3 DNA: TGTGCCAGCAGTTACGGGGCAACTAGCGGGCGGGACAATGAGCAGTTCTTC.

This clonotype has a count of ten or more. The genes are TRBV19 and TRBJ1-1, with a tentative D call TRBD1 (6 bases). Germline-derived CDR1 and CDR2 are LNHDA and SQIVND (reference sequence). V was cut by 7 bases and J by 3 bases, with 15 bases left in between. The CDR3 totals 14 residues. CDR3 amino acids: CASTWGRGDTEAFF. For the CDR3, the DNA is TGTGCCAGTACTTGGGGGCGCGGGGACACTGAAGCTTTCTTT. The entire variable domain, with the rest obtained from reference TRBV19 and TRBJ1-1, is as follows: DGGITQSPKYLFRKEGQNVTLSCEQNLNHDAMYWYRQDPGQGLRLIYYSQIVNDFQKGDIAEGYSVSREKKESFPLTVTSAQKNPTAFYLCASTWGRGDTEAFFGQGTRLTVV.

This clonotype was counted between two and nine times. The CDR3 nucleotides read TGTGCCAGCAGCTTACAGGGGGCCAATCAGCCCCAGCATTTT. This sequence encodes CASSLQGANQPQHF. V gene TRBV11-2 combines with J gene TRBJ1-5, with 8 nucleotides matching TRBD1. Per the germline V gene, CDR1 is SGHAT and CDR2 is FQNNGV. V was clipped by 2 bases and J by 3 bases; unmatched bases: 0. This CDR3 comprises 14 residues.

Written as DNA, the CDR3 is TGCGCCACCAAACCCAGATCGAACACTGAAGCTTTCTTT. As protein: CATKPRSNTEAFF. This chain connects TRBV5-1 to TRBJ1-1; no reliable D call. Germline V lookup: CDR1 SGHRS, CDR2 YFSETQ. Trimming cost V 9 bases and J 1 base, with 13 bases left between them. The CDR3 has 13 amino acids.

The chain joins TRBV4-1 to TRBJ2-7; D could derive from TRBD1 or TRBD2 (5 bases each). CDR1 MGHRA and CDR2 YSYEKL come from the germline V gene. V lost 4 bases and J lost 3, with 16 bases in between. CDR3 length equals 15 residues. This CDR3 is CASSPRDELYYEQYF. CDR3 nucleotide sequence: TGCGCCAGCAGCCCCCGGGACGAACTTTACTACGAGCAGTACTTC.

The chain is built from TRBV6-5 and TRBJ2-3; the match to TRBD2 covers 7 bases. V was pared by 6 bases and J by 4 bases, with 13 bases of the junction left unmatched. The CDR3 extends over 16 amino acids. Germline lookup yields CDR1 MNHEY and CDR2 SVGAGI. Here the CDR3 reads CASSLGGGRGADTQYF. The CDR3 region has the DNA TGTGCCAGCAGCCTGGGGGGAGGGAGGGGAGCAGATACGCAGTATTTT.

The chain recombines TRBV2 with TRBJ1-6; D not certain. V was cut by 0 bases and J by 10 bases, with 13 bases left in between. The CDR3 has 15 residues. The germline V gene encodes CDR1 SNHLY and CDR2 FYNNEI. CDR3 DNA: TGTGCCAGCAGTGAAGCGCTTCGGAGGGAGTCACCCCTCCACTTT. Translation: CASSEALRRESPLHF.

The table lists this clonotype with a few counts. The chain joins TRBV11-2 to TRBJ2-1; a possible D gene is TRBD1 (6 bases). The CDR3 runs 15 residues. The ends were cut back, 6 bases at V and 0 bases at J, with 12 bases in the middle. Germline lookup yields CDR1 SGHAT and CDR2 FQNNGV. The CDR3 is CASRQTGNSYNEQFF. The CDR3 region has the DNA TGTGCCAGCAGACAAACAGGGAACTCCTACAATGAGCAGTTCTTC.

The gene calls are TRBV11-2 and TRBJ2-3, with D possibly matching TRBD2 (7 bases). CDR3 length equals 14 residues. Trimming took 4 bases from V and 7 from J, leaving 15 bases between them. Germline V CDR1 and CDR2: SGHAT, FQNNGV. The DNA for the CDR3 is TGTGCCAGCAGCTCGCCCGGGGGGCCCAATACGCAGTATTTT. This codes for CASSSPGGPNTQYF.

This sequence joins TRBV4-2 and TRBJ2-7; perhaps TRBD2 as D (6 bases). The germline V gene encodes CDR1 LGHNA and CDR2 YNFKEQ. The V end lost 4 bases, the J end lost 0 bases, and 16 bases lay between the germline ends. This CDR3 region has 16 residues. The chain's CDR3 is CASSRRGGTDSYEQYF. In DNA form, the CDR3 reads TGTGCCAGCAGCCGAAGGGGCGGGACTGACTCCTACGAGCAGTACTTC.

This rearrangement joins TRBV27 to TRBJ1-1; 7 nucleotides agree with TRBD1. V shed 4 bases, J shed 2 bases, and the junction held 7 bases outside the gene matches. Germline CDR1 is MNHEY and CDR2 is SMNVEV (reference sequence). This CDR3 comprises 15 residues. In nucleotides, the CDR3 is TGTGCCAGCAGTTCGCAGACAGGGTCTAACACTGAAGCTTTCTTT. Its translation is CASSSQTGSNTEAFF.

This clonotype was seen only once. The chain joins TRBV15 to TRBJ2-1, with 11 nucleotides matching TRBD2. CDR1 is LNHNV, CDR2 YYDKDF, per germline (reference sequence). After removal of 1 base from V and 8 bases from J, the junction contained 7 bases not matched to a gene. The CDR3 is made up of 16 amino acids. In nucleotides, the CDR3 is TGTGCCACCAGCAGAGCCGGTAGCGGGGGGGCAGATGAGCAGTTCTTC. It is translated as CATSRAGSGGADEQFF.

This clonotype was counted many times. The J gene is TRBJ2-5, the V gene TRBV3-1, with a tentative D call TRBD1 (6 bases). Germline V CDR1 and CDR2: LGHDT, YNNKEL (reference sequence). CDR3 length equals 15 residues. The V end was cut by 0 bases, the J end by 1 base, with 9 bases between. CDR3 sequence: CASSQETGAQETQYF. DNA of the CDR3: TGTGCCAGCAGCCAAGAGACAGGAGCCCAAGAGACCCAGTACTTC.

Worth noting for this clonotype: The junction shows a germline mismatch at one end, possibly a read error. The J gene is TRBJ1-5, the V gene TRBV20-1; D call uncertain. Germline V gene sequence: CDR1 DFQATT, CDR2 SNEGSKA (reference sequence). The CDR3 spans 13 residues. CDR3 bases: TGCAGTGCGAGGCCGGGTAGCAATCAGCCTCAGCATTTT. This gives the protein CSARPGSNQPQHF.

This clonotype has just a few counts. The rearrangement uses TRBV7-8 and TRBJ1-6; 9 bases fit TRBD1. J gave up 5 bases and V 6 bases, and 5 bases lay outside the gene matches. In germline, CDR1 is SGHVS, CDR2 FQNEAQ. CDR3 length: 15 residues. CDR3 DNA: TGTGCCAGCAGTCGTACAGGGGGCAATAATTCACCCCTCCACTTT. It encodes CASSRTGGNNSPLHF.

The rearrangement joins TRBV12-3 or TRBV12-4 to TRBJ2-1, with no clear D. Trimming cost V 4 bases and J 4 bases, with 2 bases left between them. This CDR3 has 11 residues. The CDR3 coding sequence is TGTGCCAGCAGTTGGTACAATGAGCAGTTCTTC. Amino acid sequence: CASSWYNEQFF.

The chain links TRBV10-2 to TRBJ2-1; 8 nucleotides line up with TRBD2. The germline gives CDR1 WSHSY, CDR2 SAAADI. The J segment lost 4 bases and the V segment lost 2 bases, leaving 1 base of the junction unmatched. There are 14 residues in the CDR3. The CDR3 spells CASSETSGYNEQFF. CDR3 bases: TGCGCCAGCAGTGAGACTAGCGGTTACAATGAGCAGTTCTTC.

This clonotype was found many times. The CDR3 loop is CASSLAGGGNQPQHF. The DNA for the CDR3 is TGTGCCAGCAGTTTAGCTGGGGGTGGCAATCAGCCCCAGCATTTT. V and J are TRBV12-3 or TRBV12-4 and TRBJ1-5; possibly TRBD1 for D (5 bases). CDR3 length equals 15 residues. V lost 0 bases, J lost 2 bases, and 8 bases lay in between.

The V gene is TRBV21-1, the J gene TRBJ2-7; no DNA check was done on the table's D call, TRBD1. TRBV21-1 is listed as a pseudogene. This CDR3 region has 16 residues. Here the CDR3 DNA reads TGTGCCAGCAGCAAAGGGGGGACAGGGCCGATCTACGAGCAGTACTTC. Its protein is CASSKGGTGPIYEQYF.

This clonotype was observed a handful of times. DNA of the CDR3: TGTGCCACCAGTGACCATAACAATGAGCAGTTCTTC. Its protein product is CATSDHNNEQFF. This chain connects TRBV24-1 to TRBJ2-1; D remains ambiguous. Germline-derived CDR1 and CDR2 are KGHDR and SFDVKD. The CDR3 runs to 12 residues. Deletions cut 4 bases from V and 5 bases from J, with 5 bases between.

This clonotype showed up just a few times. This rearrangement joins TRBV7-2 to TRBJ2-3, with D hard to call. V was pared by 0 bases and J by 2 bases, with 9 bases between. The CDR3 is 15 residues long. Germline assignment: CDR1 SGHTA and CDR2 FQGNSA. The CDR3 loop reads CASSLAPRFTDTQYF. In nucleotides, the CDR3 is TGTGCCAGCAGCTTAGCGCCGAGGTTCACAGATACGCAGTATTTT.